The 11 T cell receptor beta chains presented below share a single source sample, sequenced in a study of CD4 T cell repertoires and nickel. Each CDR3 protein is one row after TCRdb ran MiXCR on the RT-PCR reads. The table records about 480 distinct CDR3 sequences, roughly 68% of them present only once. The material sequenced was CD4+ T cells from blood, not recorded whether cultured. These receptor sequences come from a human donor in a nickel allergy study, with or without nickel allergy (not recorded which). It is not recorded whether this sample comes from one donor or several.

The chain couples TRBV6-2 or TRBV6-3 to TRBJ1-2, with 8 bases identical to TRBD1. With 5 bases clipped from V and 3 bases from J, the junction kept 8 bases outside the gene matches. The CDR3 extends over 15 amino acids. Germline-derived CDR1 and CDR2 are MNHEY and SVGEGT. The CDR3 DNA follows: TGTGCCAGCAGTACTCGGACAGGGTGGGACTATGGCTACACCTTC. Translating gives CASSTRTGWDYGYTF.

This chain connects TRBV6-4 to TRBJ2-2, with D perhaps assigned TRBD1 or TRBD2 (5 bases each). The CDR3 is 16 residues long. V lost 1 base and J 3 bases, leaving 12 bases between the germline ends. The germline V gene has CDR1 MRHNA and CDR2 SNTAGT. CDR3 residues: CASSDWGAGYTGELFF. As DNA, the CDR3 is TGTGCCAGCAGTGACTGGGGCGCGGGTTACACCGGGGAGCTGTTTTTT.

CDR3 in amino acids: CASNWGGETQYF. CDR3 sequence (DNA): TGTGCCAGCAATTGGGGCGGCGAGACCCAGTACTTC. The chain carries TRBV6-2 or TRBV6-3 and TRBJ2-5, with D maybe TRBD1 (5 bases). Germline assignment: CDR1 MNHEY and CDR2 SVGEGT. This CDR3 has 12 residues. V lost 7 bases, J lost 5 bases, and 11 bases lay in between.

V is TRBV10-1 and J is TRBJ2-3; 9 bases align to TRBD1. Trimming removed 2 bases from V and 4 bases from J; junction bases left unmatched: 4. From germline, CDR1 is WNHNN and CDR2 SYGVQD (reference sequence). The CDR3 has 15 amino acids. CDR3 in amino acids: CASSEGTGRSDTQYF. The CDR3 DNA follows: TGCGCCAGCAGTGAGGGGACAGGGAGGTCAGATACGCAGTATTTT.

The CDR3 bases are TGCGCCAGCAGCCAATGGGGACTAGCGGGAGTTCGCGATACGCAGTATTTT. This codes for CASSQWGLAGVRDTQYF. The rearrangement joins TRBV4-1 to TRBJ2-3; 14 bases are shared with TRBD2. The germline gives CDR1 MGHRA, CDR2 YSYEKL. After removal of 2 bases from V and 6 bases from J, the junction contained 7 bases not matched to a gene. The CDR3 is 17 residues long.

The V and J genes are TRBV10-3 and TRBJ1-1, with TRBD1 identical over 7 bases. Germline V gene lookup returns CDR1 ENHRY and CDR2 SYGVKD. This CDR3 is built from 16 residues. With 0 bases clipped from V and 0 bases from J, the junction kept 4 bases outside the gene matches. CDR3 amino acids: CAISESTGIMNTEAFF. As DNA, the CDR3 is TGTGCCATCAGTGAGTCGACAGGGATTATGAACACTGAAGCTTTCTTT.

The chain couples TRBV6-5 to TRBJ2-7; 13 bases align to TRBD2. This CDR3 comprises 15 residues. V lost 6 bases, J lost 2 bases, and 4 bases stayed unmatched. Per germline, CDR1 MNHEY and CDR2 SVGAGI. In DNA, the CDR3 is TGTGCCAGCAGGACCGGGACTAGCGGGACCTACGAGCAGTACTTC. Amino acid sequence: CASRTGTSGTYEQYF.

The chain joins TRBV4-1 to TRBJ2-3, with 9 bases that match TRBD1. Per the germline V gene, CDR1 is MGHRA and CDR2 is YSYEKL. Unmatched junction bases numbered 4, after V lost 5 bases and J lost 4 bases. The CDR3 covers 14 residues. The CDR3 DNA follows: TGCGCCAGCAGCAGGGGGACAGGGCCAGATACGCAGTATTTT. Translating gives CASSRGTGPDTQYF.

The V call is TRBV12-3 or TRBV12-4, the J call TRBJ2-3, with D hard to call. There are 11 residues in the CDR3. The V end lost 5 bases, the J end lost 5 bases, and 5 bases lay between the germline ends. The CDR3 loop reads CASSPRDTQYF. The DNA of the CDR3 is TGTGCCAGCAGTCCTAGAGATACGCAGTATTTT.

This chain uses TRBV5-1 with TRBJ2-5, with 7 bases aligning to TRBD2. Germline lookup yields CDR1 SGHRS and CDR2 YFSETQ. Germline trimming cut 4 bases from V and 5 bases from J; bases unmatched to any gene: 11. This CDR3 region has 15 residues. CDR3 sequence reads: CASSPRGEAGETQYF. CDR3 nucleotides: TGCGCCAGCAGCCCCCGGGGGGAGGCCGGGGAGACCCAGTACTTC.

This clonotype was counted between two and nine times. The chain links TRBV5-1 to TRBJ2-1, with D hard to call. Trimming cost V 5 bases and J 0 bases, with 6 bases left between them. This CDR3 has 13 amino acids. In germline, CDR1 is SGHRS, CDR2 YFSETQ. The CDR3 nucleotides read TGCGCCAGCAGTGAGAGCTCCTACAATGAGCAGTTCTTC. The encoded protein is CASSESSYNEQFF.